The clone carrying this T cell receptor (beta chain) was seen repeatedly, ten times or more. A unique molecular identifier was attached to every TCR cDNA molecule. TCRdb reprocessed the 5' RACE reads via MiXCR and lists one record per CDR3 protein. The top ten clones hold approximately 35% of a sample with about 22,000 distinct CDR3 sequences, approximately 5.8% of them seen once. The CDR3 consists of 16 residues. Per germline, CDR1 DFQATT and CDR2 SNEGSKA (reference sequence). V was trimmed by 0 bases and J by 4 bases, leaving 15 bases between them. This specimen comes from a study of spatial heterogeneity in lung cancer. Specified time point: sample taken at primary tumor resection.

Sequences were derived from PBMCs, sampled at surgery. This chain joins TRBV20-1 and TRBJ2-2; D remains unclear. The TCR originated in a male donor with early-stage non-small cell lung cancer. CDR3 loop: CSARDRRAARTGELFF. The CDR3 DNA reads TGCAGTGCTAGAGATCGCCGGGCCGCTCGCACCGGGGAGCTGTTTTTT.